This TCR beta chain was recorded in a study of T cells after posttransplantation cyclophosphamide. Germline values: CDR1 SEHNR, CDR2 FQNEAQ (reference sequence). The V and J ends lost 1 base and 2 bases, in that order; junction bases with no gene match: 2. The CDR3 runs to 16 residues. This table comes from immunoSEQ multiplex PCR, and its TCRdb copy is limited to in-frame clones, with some not included. The sample was found to contain 44,000 or so clones, and every one recurs. In its sample, this clone was seen many times. The specimen was PBMCs. The receptor was isolated from a man aged 35 to 55 in good health, CMV-negative, and a related stem cell transplant donor. V and J are TRBV7-9 and TRBJ2-5; 12 bases map to TRBD2. The CDR3 is CASSLGGTSGQETQYF. The CDR3 DNA reads TGTGCCAGCAGCTTAGGTGGGACTAGCGGGCAAGAGACCCAGTACTTC.